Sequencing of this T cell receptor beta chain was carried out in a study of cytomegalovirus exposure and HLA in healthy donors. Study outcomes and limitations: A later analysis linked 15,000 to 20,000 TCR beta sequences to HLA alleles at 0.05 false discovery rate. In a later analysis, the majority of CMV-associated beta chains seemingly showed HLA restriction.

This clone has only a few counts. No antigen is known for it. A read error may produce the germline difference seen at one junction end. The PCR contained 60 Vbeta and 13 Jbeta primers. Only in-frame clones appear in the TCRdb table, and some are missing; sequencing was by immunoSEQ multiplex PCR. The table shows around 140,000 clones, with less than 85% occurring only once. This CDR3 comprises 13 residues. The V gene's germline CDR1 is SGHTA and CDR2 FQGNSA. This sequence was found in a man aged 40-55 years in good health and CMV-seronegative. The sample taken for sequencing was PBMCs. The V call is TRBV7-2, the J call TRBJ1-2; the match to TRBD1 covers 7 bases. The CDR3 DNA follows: TGTGCCAGCAGCTTAACCAGGGGGGATGGTTACACCTTC. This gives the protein CASSLTRGDGYTF.